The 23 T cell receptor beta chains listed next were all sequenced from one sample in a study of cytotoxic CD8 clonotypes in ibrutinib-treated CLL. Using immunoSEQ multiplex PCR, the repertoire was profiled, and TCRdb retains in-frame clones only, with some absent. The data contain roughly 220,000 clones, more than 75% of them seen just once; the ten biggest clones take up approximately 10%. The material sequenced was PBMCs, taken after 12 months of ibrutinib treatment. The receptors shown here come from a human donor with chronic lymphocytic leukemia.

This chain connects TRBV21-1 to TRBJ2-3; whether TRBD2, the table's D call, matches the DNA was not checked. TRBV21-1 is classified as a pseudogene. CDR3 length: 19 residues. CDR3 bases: TGTGCCAGCAGCAAAGGTAAGGCTGTGCTGGGGGGTCGCACAGATACGCAGTATTTT. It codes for CASSKGKAVLGGRTDTQYF.

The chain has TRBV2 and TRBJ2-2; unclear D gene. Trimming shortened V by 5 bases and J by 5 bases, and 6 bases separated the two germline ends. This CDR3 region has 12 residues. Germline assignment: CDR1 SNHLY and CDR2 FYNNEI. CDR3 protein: CASSSLTGELFF. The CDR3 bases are TGTGCCAGCAGTTCACTGACCGGGGAGCTGTTTTTT.

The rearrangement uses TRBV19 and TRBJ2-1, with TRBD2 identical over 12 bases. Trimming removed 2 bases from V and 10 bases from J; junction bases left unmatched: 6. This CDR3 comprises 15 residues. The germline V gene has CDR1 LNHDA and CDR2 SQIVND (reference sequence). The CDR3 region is CASSILAGGPREQFF. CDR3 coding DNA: TGTGCCAGTAGTATACTAGCGGGGGGGCCTCGGGAGCAGTTCTTC.

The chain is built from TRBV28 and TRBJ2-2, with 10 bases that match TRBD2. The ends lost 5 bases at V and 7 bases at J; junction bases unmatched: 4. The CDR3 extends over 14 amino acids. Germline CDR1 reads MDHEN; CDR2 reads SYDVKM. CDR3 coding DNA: TGTGCCAGCAGTCTAGCGGGAGAGGACGGGGAGCTGTTTTTT. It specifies CASSLAGEDGELFF.

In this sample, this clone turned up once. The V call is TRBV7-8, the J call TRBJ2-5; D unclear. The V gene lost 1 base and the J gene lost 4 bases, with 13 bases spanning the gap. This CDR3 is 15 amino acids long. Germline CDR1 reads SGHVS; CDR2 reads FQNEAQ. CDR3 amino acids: CASSLEVTTPETQYF. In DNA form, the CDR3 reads TGTGCCAGCAGCTTAGAGGTTACAACTCCAGAGACCCAGTACTTC.

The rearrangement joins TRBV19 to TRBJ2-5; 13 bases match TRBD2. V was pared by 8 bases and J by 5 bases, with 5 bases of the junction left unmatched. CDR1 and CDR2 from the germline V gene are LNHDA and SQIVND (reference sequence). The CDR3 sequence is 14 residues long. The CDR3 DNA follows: TGTGCCAGTCGGGGACTAGCGGGGATGGAGACCCAGTACTTC. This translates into CASRGLAGMETQYF.

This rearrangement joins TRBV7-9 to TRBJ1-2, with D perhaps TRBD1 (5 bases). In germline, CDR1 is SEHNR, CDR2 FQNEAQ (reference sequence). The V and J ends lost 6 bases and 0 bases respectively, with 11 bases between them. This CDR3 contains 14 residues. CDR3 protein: CASSWDGANYGYTF. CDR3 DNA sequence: TGTGCCAGCAGTTGGGACGGAGCTAACTATGGCTACACCTTC.

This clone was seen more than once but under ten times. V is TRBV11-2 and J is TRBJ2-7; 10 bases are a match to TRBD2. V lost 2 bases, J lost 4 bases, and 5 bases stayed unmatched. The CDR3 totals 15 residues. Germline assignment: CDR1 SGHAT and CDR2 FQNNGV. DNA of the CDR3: TGTGCCAGCAGCTTATCAGCGGGAGGGCAATACGAGCAGTACTTC. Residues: CASSLSAGGQYEQYF.

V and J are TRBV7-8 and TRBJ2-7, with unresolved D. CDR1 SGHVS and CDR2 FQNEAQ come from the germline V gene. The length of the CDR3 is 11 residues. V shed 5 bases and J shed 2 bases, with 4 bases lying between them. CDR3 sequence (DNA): TGTGCCAGCAGCGACGCCTACGAGCAGTACTTC. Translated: CASSDAYEQYF.

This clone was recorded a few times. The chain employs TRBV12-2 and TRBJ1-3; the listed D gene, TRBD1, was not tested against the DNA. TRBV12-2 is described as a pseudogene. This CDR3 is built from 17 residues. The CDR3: CASRLAKQGCSGNTIYF. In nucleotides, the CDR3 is TGTGCAAGTCGCTTAGCCAAACAGGGGTGCTCTGGAAACACCATATATTTT.

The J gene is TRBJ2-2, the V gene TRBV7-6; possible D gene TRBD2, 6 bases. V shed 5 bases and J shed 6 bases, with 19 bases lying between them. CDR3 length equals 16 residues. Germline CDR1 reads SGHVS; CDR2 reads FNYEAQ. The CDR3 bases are TGTGCCAGCAGCCCGAGACTAGTAGGTTTTTCCGGGGAGCTGTTTTTT. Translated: CASSPRLVGFSGELFF.

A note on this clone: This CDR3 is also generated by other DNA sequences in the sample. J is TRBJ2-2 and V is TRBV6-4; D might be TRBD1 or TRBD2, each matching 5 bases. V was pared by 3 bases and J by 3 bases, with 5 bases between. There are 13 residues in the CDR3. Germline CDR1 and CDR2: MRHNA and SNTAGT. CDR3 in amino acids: CASSEGDTGELFF. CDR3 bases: TGTGCCAGCAGTGAGGGGGACACCGGGGAGCTGTTTTTT.

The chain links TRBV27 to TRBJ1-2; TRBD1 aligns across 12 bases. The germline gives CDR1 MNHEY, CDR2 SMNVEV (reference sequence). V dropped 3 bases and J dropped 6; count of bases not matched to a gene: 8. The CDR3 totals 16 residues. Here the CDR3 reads CASSLHRDRGQNGYTF. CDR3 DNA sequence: TGTGCCAGCAGTTTGCACCGGGACAGGGGGCAGAATGGCTACACCTTC.

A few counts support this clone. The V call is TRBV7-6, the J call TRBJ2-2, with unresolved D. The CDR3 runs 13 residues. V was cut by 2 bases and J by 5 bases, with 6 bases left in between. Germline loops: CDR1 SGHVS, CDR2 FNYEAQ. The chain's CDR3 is CASSLPLTGELFF. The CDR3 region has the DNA TGTGCCAGCAGCTTACCGCTGACCGGGGAGCTGTTTTTT.

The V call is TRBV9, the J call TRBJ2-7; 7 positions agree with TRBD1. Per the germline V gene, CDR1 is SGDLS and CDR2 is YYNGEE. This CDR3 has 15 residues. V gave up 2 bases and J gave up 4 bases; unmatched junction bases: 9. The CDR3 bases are TGTGCCAGCAGCGTTGGAGACAGGGTTTTTTACGAGCAGTACTTC. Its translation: CASSVGDRVFYEQYF.

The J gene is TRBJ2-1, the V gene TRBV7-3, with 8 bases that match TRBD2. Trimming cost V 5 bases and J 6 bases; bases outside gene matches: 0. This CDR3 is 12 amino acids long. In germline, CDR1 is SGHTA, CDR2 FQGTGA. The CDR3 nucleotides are TGTGCCAGCAGCGGGACTAGCAATGAGCAGTTCTTC. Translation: CASSGTSNEQFF.

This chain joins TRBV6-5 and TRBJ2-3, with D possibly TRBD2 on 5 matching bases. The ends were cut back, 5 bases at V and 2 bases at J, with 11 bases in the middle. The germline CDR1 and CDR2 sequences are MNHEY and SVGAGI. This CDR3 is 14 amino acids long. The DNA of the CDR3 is TGTGCCAGCAGTCCCCCCGGGAACACAGATACGCAGTATTTT. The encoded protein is CASSPPGNTDTQYF.

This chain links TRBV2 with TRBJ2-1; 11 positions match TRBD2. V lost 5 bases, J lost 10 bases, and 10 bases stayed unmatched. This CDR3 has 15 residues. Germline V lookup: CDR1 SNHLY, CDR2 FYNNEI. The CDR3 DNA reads TGTGCCAGCAGTTTTCTAGCGGGGGGCGCCGGGGAGCAGTTCTTC. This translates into CASSFLAGGAGEQFF. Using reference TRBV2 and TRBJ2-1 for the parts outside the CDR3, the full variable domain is EPEVTQTPSHQVTQMGQEVILRCVPISNHLYFYWYRQILGQKVEFLVSFYNNEISEKSEIFDDQFSVERPDGSNFTLKIRSTKLEDSAMYFCASSFLAGGAGEQFFGPGTRLTVL.

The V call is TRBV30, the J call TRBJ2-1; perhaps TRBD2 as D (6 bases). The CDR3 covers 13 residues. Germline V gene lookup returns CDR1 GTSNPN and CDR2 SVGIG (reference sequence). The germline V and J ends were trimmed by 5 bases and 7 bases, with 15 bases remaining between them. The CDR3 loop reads CAWASGDGNEQFF. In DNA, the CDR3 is TGTGCCTGGGCCTCGGGGGATGGGAATGAGCAGTTCTTC. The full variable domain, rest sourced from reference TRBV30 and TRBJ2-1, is SQTIHQWPATLVQPVGSPLSLECTVEGTSNPNLYWYRQAAGRGLQLLFYSVGIGQISSEVPQNLSASRPQDRQFILSSKKLLLSDSGFYLCAWASGDGNEQFFGPGTRLTVL.

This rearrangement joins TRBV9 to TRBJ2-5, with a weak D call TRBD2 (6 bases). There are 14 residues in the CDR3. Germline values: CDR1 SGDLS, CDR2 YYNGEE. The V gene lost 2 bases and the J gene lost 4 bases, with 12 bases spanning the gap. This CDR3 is CASSVPGLPETQYF. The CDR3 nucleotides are TGTGCCAGCAGCGTTCCGGGACTCCCAGAGACCCAGTACTTC.

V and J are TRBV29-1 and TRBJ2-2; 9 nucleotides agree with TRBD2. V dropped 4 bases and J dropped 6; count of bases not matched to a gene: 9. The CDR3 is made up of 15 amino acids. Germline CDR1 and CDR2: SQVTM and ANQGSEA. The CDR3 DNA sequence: TGCAGCGTTGTAGCGGGAGCGGTCCGCTCCGGGGAGCTGTTTTTT. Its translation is CSVVAGAVRSGELFF.

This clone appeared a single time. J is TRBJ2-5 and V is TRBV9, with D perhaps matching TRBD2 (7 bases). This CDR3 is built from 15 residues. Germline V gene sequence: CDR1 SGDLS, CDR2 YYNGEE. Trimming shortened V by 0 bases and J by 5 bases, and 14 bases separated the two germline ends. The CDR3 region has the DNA TGTGCCAGCAGCGTAGAGCCGGGGGGCGTGGAGACCCAGTACTTC. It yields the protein CASSVEPGGVETQYF.

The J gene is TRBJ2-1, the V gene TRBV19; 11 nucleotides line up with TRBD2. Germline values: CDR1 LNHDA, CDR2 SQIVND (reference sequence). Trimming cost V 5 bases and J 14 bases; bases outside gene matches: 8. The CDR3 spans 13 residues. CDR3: CASSGTSGSRKFF. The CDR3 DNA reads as TGTGCCAGTAGTGGAACTAGCGGGAGTAGGAAGTTCTTC.